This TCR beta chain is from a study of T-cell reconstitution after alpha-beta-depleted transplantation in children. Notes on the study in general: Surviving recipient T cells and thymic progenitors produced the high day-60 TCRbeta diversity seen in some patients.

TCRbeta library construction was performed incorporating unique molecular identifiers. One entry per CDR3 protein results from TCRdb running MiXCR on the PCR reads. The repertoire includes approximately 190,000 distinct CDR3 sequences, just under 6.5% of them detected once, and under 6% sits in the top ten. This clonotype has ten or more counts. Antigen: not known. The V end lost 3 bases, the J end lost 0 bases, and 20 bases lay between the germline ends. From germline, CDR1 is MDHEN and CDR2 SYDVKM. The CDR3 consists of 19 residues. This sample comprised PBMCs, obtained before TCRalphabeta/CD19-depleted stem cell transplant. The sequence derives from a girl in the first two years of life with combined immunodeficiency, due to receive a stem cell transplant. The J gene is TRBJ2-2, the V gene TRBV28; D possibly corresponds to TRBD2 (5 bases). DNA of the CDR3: TGTGCCAGCAGTTTTTGGCGGGCTGTAATAGGTTCGAACACCGGGGAGCTGTTTTTT. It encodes CASSFWRAVIGSNTGELFF.